This T cell receptor (beta chain) was observed in a study of blood T cell repertoires in COVID-19. The overall study: Researchers got acute and convalescent COVID-19 samples from the United States, Italy and Spain. Sample material is recorded as cDNA or gDNA derived from T cells, B-cell-depleted T cells, or PBMCs.

The authors' processing: Reference gene primer amplification in the assay estimated nucleated cell counts. Only in-frame clones appear in the TCRdb table, and some are missing; sequencing was by immunoSEQ multiplex PCR. The V and J calls and clone size are taken from that table; D and trimming were inferred from the DNA. The sample shows 35,000 or so clones, 90% of them seen only once. CDR1 and CDR2 from the germline V gene are ENHRY and SYGVKD. Trimming at V came to 4 bases and at J to 2 bases, leaving 14 bases not matched to a gene. CDR3 length equals 19 residues. The genes are TRBV10-3 and TRBJ1-1; TRBD1 agrees at 12 bases. The sample was peripheral blood. This receptor was identified in an older man with acute or convalescent COVID-19. The CDR3 sequence: CAISASGTGGVPLNTEAFF. CDR3 nucleotides: TGTGCCATCAGTGCATCGGGGACAGGGGGCGTCCCCCTCAACACTGAAGCTTTCTTT.